This is a list of T cell receptor beta chains from one sample in a study of shared clonotypes between healthy human individuals. The data were produced by immunoSEQ multiplex PCR, yet TCRdb's version contains in-frame clones alone and is incomplete. The repertoire holds a few million clones, more than 90% seen once, with 0.13% to 0.15% in the top ten. The sample was naive CD4+ T cells sorted from blood. The receptors were gathered from a young man in good health. The CDR3 runs from the conserved cysteine through the conserved F or W. Each record gives: CDR3 protein, CDR3 DNA, clone size, V gene, J gene, D gene. The D gene is left open where the match is weak. Clone size, where shown, is once, few, many, or a class for clones that have expanded.

CASSERTQYF	TGTGCCAGCAGTGAACGTACGCAGTATTTT	few	TRBV6-1	TRBJ2-3	.
CASSPSPLGEQFF	TGTGCCAGCAGCCCCTCCCCCTTAGGCGAGCAGTTCTTC	.	TRBV7-2	TRBJ2-1	.
CSVRTGTQNTEAFF	TGCAGCGTAAGAACCGGGACACAGAACACTGAAGCTTTCTTT	.	TRBV29-1	TRBJ1-1	.
CASTDLVGSSYNSPLHF	TGTGCCAGCACCGACCTGGTGGGAAGCTCCTATAATTCACCCCTCCACTTT	.	TRBV7-2	TRBJ1-6	.
CTSSQARRGRTETQYF	TGCACCAGCAGCCAAGCGAGGAGGGGGAGGACAGAGACCCAGTACTTC	.	TRBV1	TRBJ2-5	.
CATTLSSDEQYF	TGTGCCACCACCTTATCCTCCGACGAGCAGTACTTC	.	TRBV7-9	TRBJ2-7	.
CASSLTGIYEQYF	TGTGCCAGCAGCTTGACAGGGATCTACGAGCAGTACTTC	.	TRBV14	TRBJ2-7	TRBD1
CASSQMGTSVQETQYF	TGCGCCAGCAGCCAAATGGGGACTAGCGTCCAAGAGACCCAGTACTTC	.	TRBV4-1	TRBJ2-5	TRBD2
CASSLRLGYNEQFF	TGTGCCAGCAGCCTCCGACTAGGGTACAATGAGCAGTTCTTC	.	TRBV7-9	TRBJ2-1	.
CASTNSTDCRNIQYF	TGCGCCAGCACAAATTCGACGGATTGTAGAAACATTCAGTACTTC	few	TRBV10-1	TRBJ2-4	.
CASSYLESYEQYF	TGTGCCAGCAGTTATTTAGAGTCCTACGAGCAGTACTTC	.	TRBV6-6	TRBJ2-7	.
CASSLLETGTYEQYF	TGTGCCAGCAGCTTACTTGAGACAGGGACCTACGAGCAGTACTTC	.	TRBV11-2	TRBJ2-7	TRBD1
CASSLRGDSYEQYF	TGTGCCAGCAGTTTGAGAGGAGACTCCTACGAGCAGTACTTC	.	TRBV27	TRBJ2-7	.
CASSPPGQAPDTQYF	TGTGCCAGCTCACCACCGGGACAGGCGCCAGATACGCAGTATTTT	.	TRBV18	TRBJ2-3	TRBD1
CASSWRTSTDTQYF	TGTGCCAGCAGTTGGAGGACTAGCACAGATACGCAGTATTTT	.	TRBV6-6	TRBJ2-3	.
CASSPQGSNTEAFF	TGTGCCAGCTCACCCCAGGGGAGTAACACTGAAGCTTTCTTT	.	TRBV18	TRBJ1-1	.
CASSVGLPNTGELFF	TGTGCCAGCAGCGTGGGACTACCGAACACCGGGGAGCTGTTTTTT	.	TRBV7-3	TRBJ2-2	TRBD2
CAISESTGLIQHF	TGTGCCATCAGTGAGTCGACAGGGTTAATCCAGCATTTT	.	TRBV10-3	TRBJ1-5	TRBD1
CAISESNRNTGELFF	TGTGCCATCAGTGAGTCGAATAGGAACACCGGGGAGCTGTTTTTT	.	TRBV10-3	TRBJ2-2	.
CASSSGGVRGYTF	TGCGCCAGCAGCTCGGGCGGGGTGCGTGGCTACACCTTC	once	TRBV5-1	TRBJ1-2	.
CASSLGLPGETQYF	TGCGCCAGCAGCTTGGGACTCCCCGGAGAGACCCAGTACTTC	.	TRBV5-1	TRBJ2-5	.
CASSSPGQGYNEQFF	TGTGCCAGCAGTTCCCCGGGACAGGGTTACAATGAGCAGTTCTTC	.	TRBV6-6	TRBJ2-1	TRBD1
CASSLSGGQGRPQHF	TGCGCCAGCAGCTTGTCAGGGGGACAGGGTAGGCCCCAGCATTTT	.	TRBV5-1	TRBJ1-5	TRBD1
CASSQDAPGTSEQYF	TGTGCCAGCAGCCAAGATGCACCTGGAACCTCCGAGCAGTACTTC	.	TRBV14	TRBJ2-7	.
CASGQGFGNYGYTF	TGTGCCAGCGGACAGGGATTTGGGAACTATGGCTACACCTTC	once	TRBV6-5	TRBJ1-2	TRBD1
CASTYSGLRETQYF	TGTGCCAGCACCTACTCGGGCCTGCGGGAGACCCAGTACTTC	once	TRBV7-9	TRBJ2-5	.
CATRGGGGAQHF	TGTGCCACCAGAGGGGGTGGGGGAGCCCAGCATTTT	few	TRBV6-5	TRBJ1-5	.
CASSLGLAGNEQFF	TGTGCCAGCAGCTTAGGTCTAGCGGGCAATGAGCAGTTCTTC	once	TRBV11-2	TRBJ2-1	TRBD2
CASRGQQETQYF	TGTGCCAGCAGAGGACAGCAAGAGACCCAGTACTTC	once	TRBV28	TRBJ2-5	.
CASSDFGGNYGYTF	TGTGCCAGCAGTGATTTCGGGGGTAACTATGGCTACACCTTC	.	TRBV25-1	TRBJ1-2	.
CAINYSSRNTIYF	TGTGCCATCAATTACAGTAGCAGAAACACCATATATTTT	.	TRBV10-3	TRBJ1-3	.